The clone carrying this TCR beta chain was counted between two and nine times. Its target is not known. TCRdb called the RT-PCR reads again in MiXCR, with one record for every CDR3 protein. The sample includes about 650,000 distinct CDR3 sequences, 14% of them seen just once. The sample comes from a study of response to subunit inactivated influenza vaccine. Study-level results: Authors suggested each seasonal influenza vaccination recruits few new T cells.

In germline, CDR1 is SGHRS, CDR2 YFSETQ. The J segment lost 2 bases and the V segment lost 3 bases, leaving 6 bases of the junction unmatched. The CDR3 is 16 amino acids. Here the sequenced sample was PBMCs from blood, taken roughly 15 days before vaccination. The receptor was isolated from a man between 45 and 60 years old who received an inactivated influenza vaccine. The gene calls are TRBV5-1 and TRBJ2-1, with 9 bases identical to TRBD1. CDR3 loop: CASSSVGTGTYNEQFF. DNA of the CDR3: TGCGCCAGCAGCTCCGTCGGGACAGGGACCTACAATGAGCAGTTCTTC. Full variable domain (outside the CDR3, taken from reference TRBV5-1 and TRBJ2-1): KAGVTQTPRYLIKTRGQQVTLSCSPISGHRSVSWYQQTPGQGLQFLFEYFSETQRNKGNFPGRFSGRQFSNSRSEMNVSTLELGDSALYLCASSSVGTGTYNEQFFGPGTRLTVL.